A few counts support the clone carrying this T cell receptor (beta chain). What it binds is unknown. The CDR3 extends over 16 amino acids. Germline V CDR1 and CDR2: MNHEY, SMNVEV (reference sequence). The germline V and J ends were trimmed by 4 bases and 0 bases, with 13 bases remaining between them. The data originate from a study of blood T cells in healthy people across ages. Study results and caveats: No conclusive comparison of naive versus antigen-experienced cells was possible with unsorted PBMCs.

Primers used in a second PCR of about 7 to 12 cycles were a sample-barcoded 5' primer and a J-beta primer mix. In TCRdb, the 5' RACE reads were re-called with MiXCR into one record per CDR3 protein. The sample contains about a million distinct CDR3 sequences, under 40% of which appear only once. The material sequenced was blood. The chain recombines TRBV27 with TRBJ2-1, with a weak D call TRBD2 (5 bases). The clonotype originates from a man aged 18 to 29 in good health. Here the CDR3 reads CASSWNLASSYNEQFF. CDR3 DNA sequence: TGTGCCAGCAGTTGGAACCTAGCCAGCTCCTACAATGAGCAGTTCTTC.